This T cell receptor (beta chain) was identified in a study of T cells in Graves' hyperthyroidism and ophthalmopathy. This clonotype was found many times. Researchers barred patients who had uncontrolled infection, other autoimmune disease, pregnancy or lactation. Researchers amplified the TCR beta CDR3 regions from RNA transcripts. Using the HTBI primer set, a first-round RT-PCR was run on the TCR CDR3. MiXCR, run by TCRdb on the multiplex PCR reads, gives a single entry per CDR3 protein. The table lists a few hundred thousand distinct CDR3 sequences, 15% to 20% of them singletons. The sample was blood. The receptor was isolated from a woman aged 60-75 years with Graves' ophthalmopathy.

The DNA for the CDR3 is TGTGCCAGCAGCTTAGGAGGGGGTTACGAGCAGTACTTC. Amino acid sequence: CASSLGGGYEQYF. The chain employs TRBV7-9 and TRBJ2-7; possible D gene TRBD1, 6 bases. Germline CDR1 reads SEHNR; CDR2 reads FQNEAQ (reference sequence). V dropped 1 base and J dropped 4 bases, with 8 bases sitting between them. The CDR3 runs to 13 residues.